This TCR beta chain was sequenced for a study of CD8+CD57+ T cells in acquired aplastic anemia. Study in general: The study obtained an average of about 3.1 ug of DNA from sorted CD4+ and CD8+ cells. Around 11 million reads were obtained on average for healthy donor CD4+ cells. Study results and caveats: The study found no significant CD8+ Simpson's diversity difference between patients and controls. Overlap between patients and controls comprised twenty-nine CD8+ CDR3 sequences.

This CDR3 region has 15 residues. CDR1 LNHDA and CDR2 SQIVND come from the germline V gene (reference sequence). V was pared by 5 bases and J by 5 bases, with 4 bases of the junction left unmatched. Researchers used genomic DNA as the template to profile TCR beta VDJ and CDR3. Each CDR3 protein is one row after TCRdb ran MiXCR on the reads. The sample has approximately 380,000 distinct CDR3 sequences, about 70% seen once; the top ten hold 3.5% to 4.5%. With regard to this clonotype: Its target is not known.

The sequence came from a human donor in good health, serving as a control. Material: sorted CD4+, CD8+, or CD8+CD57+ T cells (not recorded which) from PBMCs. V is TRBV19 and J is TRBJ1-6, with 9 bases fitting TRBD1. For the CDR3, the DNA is TGTGCCAGTAGTGGAAGGACAGGGGATAATTCACCCCTCCACTTT. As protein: CASSGRTGDNSPLHF.